Below are 22 T cell receptor beta chains sequenced from a single sample in a study of T cells after yellow fever vaccination. TCRdb reanalysed the 5' RACE reads using MiXCR and keeps one entry per CDR3 protein. In the table there are some 290,000 distinct CDR3 sequences, around 10% of which are singletons. Specimen: CD4+ T cells sorted from PBMCs, collected 45 days after the yellow fever booster vaccination. All receptors come from a man younger than 35 who received the YFV17D yellow fever vaccine.

In this sample, this clonotype turned up many times. The chain combines TRBV24-1 with TRBJ2-7; D may be TRBD1 (6 bases). This CDR3 comprises 17 residues. Germline CDR1 and CDR2: KGHDR and SFDVKD. The germline V and J ends were trimmed by 0 bases and 3 bases, with 17 bases remaining between them. CDR3 sequence reads: CATSDLSENRDGYEQYV. CDR3 sequence (DNA): TGTGCCACCAGTGATTTGTCTGAGAACAGGGACGGCTACGAGCAGTACGTC.

This clonotype was seen only a few times. The genes are TRBV6-1 and TRBJ2-7, with TRBD1 matching 7 bases. CDR3 size: 15 residues. The V gene end was trimmed by 4 bases and the J gene end by 5 bases; junction bases not matched to a gene: 11. Looked up from germline, CDR1 is MNHNS and CDR2 is SASEGT. DNA of the CDR3: TGTGCCAGCAGTGGAAACAGGGGTCCAGGGCACGAGCAGTACGTC. Encoded protein: CASSGNRGPGHEQYV.

This clonotype was observed a handful of times. The chain combines TRBV15 with TRBJ2-7; tentatively, D is TRBD2 (5 bases). In germline, CDR1 is LNHNV, CDR2 YYDKDF (reference sequence). The CDR3 covers 15 residues. Between the trimmed V and J ends, which lost 3 bases and 7 bases, there was a span of 19 bases. CDR3 nucleotide sequence: TGTGCCACCAGCAGGGAGGTCCGAGGACTTGGGGAGCAGTACTTC. This gives the protein CATSREVRGLGEQYF.

CDR3 coding DNA: TGCAGTGCGCGAGGCGGGGTAGGAGATACGCAGTATTTT. Translated, it gives CSARGGVGDTQYF. The chain joins TRBV20-1 to TRBJ2-3; tentatively, D is TRBD2 (6 bases). The CDR3 spans 13 residues. Germline lookup yields CDR1 DFQATT and CDR2 SNEGSKA (reference sequence). Trimming cost V 6 bases and J 5 bases, with 15 bases left between them.

This clonotype was seen ten or more times. The chain couples TRBV5-1 to TRBJ2-1; no definite D call. Trimming stripped 0 bases from V and 0 bases from J, with 7 bases between. This CDR3 comprises 15 residues. Germline CDR1 reads SGHRS; CDR2 reads YFSETQ. DNA of the CDR3: TGCGCCAGCAGCTTGGGAATGAGCTCCTACAATGAGCAGTTCTTC. Its translation: CASSLGMSSYNEQFF.

A note on this clonotype: A much larger clone sits a single nucleotide away, making a read error possible. In this CDR3 the conserved last residue, phenylalanine or tryptophan, is missing, so a read error is likely. The gene calls are TRBV4-3 and TRBJ1-4, with TRBD1 identical over 8 bases. The CDR3 spans 17 residues. The J segment lost 8 bases and the V segment lost 0 bases, leaving 11 bases of the junction unmatched. CDR1 and CDR2 from the germline V gene are LGHNA and YSLEER. The DNA for the CDR3 is TGCGCCAGCAGCCAAGATCCCCCGACAGGGGAGGGGGAAAAACTGTTTTCT. Translation gives CASSQDPPTGEGEKLFS.

This clonotype was detected only a few times. V gene TRBV20-1 combines with J gene TRBJ2-3; 11 nucleotides agree with TRBD1. Germline-derived CDR1 and CDR2 are DFQATT and SNEGSKA (reference sequence). Trimming at V came to 6 bases and at J to 4 bases, leaving 6 bases not matched to a gene. This CDR3 region has 14 residues. The CDR3 DNA reads as TGCAGTGCCCTGGGACAGGGGGGGTCAGATACGCAGTATTTT. Protein product: CSALGQGGSDTQYF.

This clonotype was counted ten times or more. V is TRBV7-2 and J is TRBJ2-3; the D gene could be TRBD1 or TRBD2 (5 bases each). Trimming took 1 base from V and 3 from J, leaving 8 bases between them. The CDR3 is 14 residues long. In germline, CDR1 is SGHTA, CDR2 FQGNSA. The chain's CDR3 is CASSLEGRTDTQYF. CDR3 in DNA: TGTGCCAGCAGCTTAGAGGGACGGACAGATACGCAGTATTTT.

The chain carries TRBV7-9 and TRBJ1-3; no clear D gene. Deletions cut 4 bases from V and 8 bases from J, with 12 bases between. Germline values: CDR1 SEHNR, CDR2 FQNEAQ (reference sequence). The CDR3 has 13 residues. CDR3 coding DNA: TGTGCCAGCAGCTCCAAAACCCAAGACACCATATATTTT. Protein product: CASSSKTQDTIYF.

This clonotype was detected many times. The chain recombines TRBV11-2 with TRBJ2-5; D remains ambiguous. The CDR3 totals 12 residues. Trimming took 6 bases from V and 0 from J, leaving 5 bases between them. Germline V lookup: CDR1 SGHAT, CDR2 FQNNGV. The CDR3 sequence: CASSINQETQYF. The CDR3 region has the DNA TGTGCCAGCAGTATAAACCAAGAGACCCAGTACTTC.

This clonotype has a count of ten or more. The chain couples TRBV5-6 to TRBJ2-5; D possibly corresponds to TRBD1 (6 bases). The CDR3 covers 14 residues. Germline CDR1 and CDR2: SGHDT and YYEEEE. V dropped 3 bases and J dropped 4 bases, with 13 bases sitting between them. The chain's CDR3 is CASSWQGSRETQYF. CDR3 in DNA: TGTGCCAGCAGCTGGCAGGGGAGTAGAGAGACCCAGTACTTC.

A few counts support this clonotype. The V gene is TRBV30, the J gene TRBJ1-1, with no clear D. There are 14 residues in the CDR3. Germline V CDR1 and CDR2: GTSNPN, SVGIG (reference sequence). V lost 3 bases to trimming and J lost 0 bases, with 11 bases between them. CDR3 in DNA: TGTGCCTGGAGGAGGCGGGGTATGAACACTGAAGCTTTCTTT. Protein sequence: CAWRRRGMNTEAFF.

The genes are TRBV20-1 and TRBJ2-2; maybe TRBD1 (7 bases). The V end lost 6 bases, the J end lost 5 bases, and 19 bases lay between the germline ends. There are 15 residues in the CDR3. Germline CDR1 reads DFQATT; CDR2 reads SNEGSKA (reference sequence). The CDR3 DNA is TGCAGTGCCCAAAACCGACAGGGAGGAACCGGGGAGCTGTTTTTT. This encodes CSAQNRQGGTGELFF.

This clonotype was picked up a small number of times. This chain uses TRBV30 with TRBJ1-1; D not resolved. CDR1 is GTSNPN and CDR2 is SVGIG in the germline V gene (reference sequence). V dropped 2 bases and J dropped 3 bases, with 7 bases sitting between them. CDR3 length: 12 residues. CDR3 nucleotide sequence: TGTGCCTGGAGTAAGGTCCACACTGAAGCTTTCTTT. Encoded protein: CAWSKVHTEAFF.

This clonotype was found a few times. This chain connects TRBV6-2 or TRBV6-3 to TRBJ1-2; the D is unclear. CDR1 MNHEY and CDR2 SVGEGT come from the germline V gene. V dropped 6 bases and J dropped 5 bases, with 13 bases sitting between them. The CDR3 length is 13 residues. CDR3 protein: CASSPRVEYGYTF. CDR3 sequence (DNA): TGTGCCAGCAGCCCACGGGTCGAGTATGGCTACACCTTC.

This clonotype was picked up many times. The chain is built from TRBV3-1 and TRBJ2-4; tentatively, D is TRBD2 (5 bases). With 1 base removed from V and 7 bases from J, the gap between germline ends came to 8 bases. Germline V CDR1 and CDR2: LGHDT, YNNKEL (reference sequence). CDR3 length: 13 amino acids. The chain's CDR3 is CASSQASGNIQYF. CDR3 sequence (DNA): TGTGCCAGCAGCCAAGCCAGCGGTAACATTCAGTACTTC.

The V call is TRBV2, the J call TRBJ2-7, with D possibly being TRBD2 (6 bases). Germline-derived CDR1 and CDR2 are SNHLY and FYNNEI. This CDR3 has 12 amino acids. Trimming cost V 6 bases and J 3 bases, with 9 bases left between them. CDR3 residues: CASRPDYYEQYV. The CDR3 nucleotides read TGTGCCAGCAGACCGGACTACTACGAGCAGTACGTC.

This clonotype was found many times. This chain joins TRBV12-3 or TRBV12-4 and TRBJ1-1, with D unclear. The germline V and J ends were trimmed by 3 bases and 4 bases, with 6 bases remaining between them. The CDR3 is 12 residues long. The CDR3 protein is CASSFSGTEAFF. CDR3 bases: TGTGCCAGCAGTTTTAGTGGCACTGAAGCTTTCTTT.

This clonotype has a count of ten or more. The gene calls are TRBV7-8 and TRBJ2-7; a weak D match, TRBD2 (5 bases). The length of the CDR3 is 13 residues. Germline values: CDR1 SGHVS, CDR2 FQNEAQ. Trimming removed 4 bases at V and 3 bases at J, with 10 bases between. The CDR3 bases are TGTGCCAGCAGCTCAAATGACTACTACGAGCAGTACTTC. Amino acids: CASSSNDYYEQYF.

This clonotype was observed at least ten times. V and J are TRBV6-6 and TRBJ2-5; D is possibly TRBD1 or TRBD2 (6 bases each). The V end was cut by 4 bases, the J end by 2 bases, with 14 bases between. Germline assignment: CDR1 MNHNY and CDR2 SVGAGI (reference sequence). The CDR3 runs to 15 residues. The CDR3 nucleotides read TGTGCCAGCAGTTCAGGCAGGGGACTTCAAGAGACCCAGTACTTC. The encoded protein is CASSSGRGLQETQYF.

The J gene is TRBJ2-3, the V gene TRBV3-1; D is unresolved. CDR1 is LGHDT, CDR2 YNNKEL, per germline (reference sequence). V dropped 2 bases and J dropped 1 base, with 10 bases sitting between them. The CDR3 totals 15 residues. CDR3 amino acids: CASSQTLGGTDTQYF. As DNA, the CDR3 is TGTGCCAGCAGCCAAACGTTGGGCGGCACAGATACGCAGTATTTT.

This clonotype was observed a few times. The gene calls are TRBV12-3 or TRBV12-4 and TRBJ1-5; a weak D match, TRBD1 (5 bases). Trimming shortened V by 3 bases and J by 7 bases, and 13 bases separated the two germline ends. CDR3 length: 14 amino acids. The DNA of the CDR3 is TGTGCCAGCAGTTTCGGGGAAGAGGGGCAGCCCCAGCATTTT. Translating it yields CASSFGEEGQPQHF.